These T cell receptor beta chains were read from a single sample in a study of T-cell memory formation after mild COVID-19. TCRdb passed the 5' RACE reads through MiXCR, listing each CDR3 protein once. The sample consists of 80,000 to 95,000 distinct CDR3 sequences, approximately 25% of them appearing once. Sequencing input: PBMCs or a T cell subset sorted from them (not recorded which). These receptors came from a man aged 18 to 30 who had mild COVID-19 (a few samples of this study predate the infection). Cell type and time point are not known. CDR3s include the opening cysteine and the closing phenylalanine or tryptophan. Each record gives: clone size, V gene, J gene, D gene, CDR3 protein, CDR3 DNA. A D gene is named only where the DNA matches it firmly. Expanded clones are given a class, and other clones once, few, many or no size at all.

size: .; V: TRBV12-3/TRBV12-4; J: TRBJ2-3; D: TRBD1; CDR3: CASSLTGSTDTQYF; DNA: TGTGCCAGCAGTTTGACAGGGAGCACAGATACGCAGTATTTT
size: once; V: TRBV5-1; J: TRBJ1-1; D: .; CDR3: CASSLTGRGNTEAFF; DNA: TGCGCCAGCAGCTTGACAGGTCGAGGGAACACTGAAGCTTTCTTT
size: .; V: TRBV11-2; J: TRBJ1-1; D: .; CDR3: CASSPEGQGGIWAEAFF; DNA: TGTGCCAGCAGCCCAGAGGGCCAGGGAGGGATCTGGGCTGAAGCTTTCTTT
size: .; V: TRBV6-5; J: TRBJ2-1; D: .; CDR3: CASSSLRGAYNEQFF; DNA: TGTGCCAGCAGTTCTCTAAGGGGGGCCTACAATGAGCAGTTCTTC
size: few; V: TRBV21-1; J: TRBJ2-1; D: .; CDR3: CASSKFREGATNNEQFF; DNA: TGTGCCAGCAGCAAATTTAGGGAGGGGGCGACAAACAATGAGCAGTTCTTC
size: .; V: TRBV11-2; J: TRBJ2-3; D: .; CDR3: CASSLVGRRADTQYF; DNA: TGTGCCAGCAGCTTAGTGGGGCGCCGGGCAGATACGCAGTATTTT
size: .; V: TRBV7-2; J: TRBJ1-2; D: TRBD1; CDR3: CASSVGQADYGYTF; DNA: TGTGCCAGCAGCGTGGGACAGGCCGACTATGGCTACACCTTC
size: few; V: TRBV4-1; J: TRBJ2-5; D: .; CDR3: CASSPQTYTQETQYF; DNA: TGCGCCAGCAGCCCCCAGACTTACACTCAAGAGACCCAGTACTTC
size: few; V: TRBV6-5; J: TRBJ2-3; D: .; CDR3: CASSGLGGADTQYF; DNA: TGTGCCAGCAGTGGGCTGGGGGGAGCAGATACGCAGTATTTT
size: .; V: TRBV12-3/TRBV12-4; J: TRBJ1-2; D: TRBD1; CDR3: CASSPPGTGALYGGYTF; DNA: TGTGCCAGCAGTCCTCCCGGGACAGGCGCACTCTATGGCGGCTACACCTTC
size: .; V: TRBV29-1; J: TRBJ2-2; D: .; CDR3: CSVGGNLNTGELFF; DNA: TGCAGCGTTGGAGGGAATTTGAACACCGGGGAGCTGTTTTTT
size: few; V: TRBV7-9; J: TRBJ2-5; D: .; CDR3: CASSSSQETQYF; DNA: TGTGCCAGCAGCTCTAGTCAAGAGACCCAGTACTTC
size: .; V: TRBV16; J: TRBJ2-2; D: .; CDR3: CASSHQGLYTGELFF; DNA: TGTGCCAGCAGCCACCAGGGGCTGTACACCGGGGAGCTGTTTTTT
size: large; V: TRBV20-1; J: TRBJ1-3; D: .; CDR3: CSARGNTIYF; DNA: TGCAGTGCTCGTGGAAACACCATATATTTT
size: few; V: TRBV4-1; J: TRBJ2-2; D: TRBD1; CDR3: CASSQDRGRIVNTGELFF; DNA: TGCGCCAGCAGCCAAGACAGGGGGCGTATTGTTAACACCGGGGAGCTGTTTTTT
size: .; V: TRBV7-9; J: TRBJ2-3; D: TRBD1; CDR3: CASSLGGTGASTDTQYF; DNA: TGTGCCAGCAGCTTAGGGGGGACAGGGGCTAGCACAGATACGCAGTATTTT
size: .; V: TRBV29-1; J: TRBJ2-5; D: TRBD2; CDR3: CSVDGLAGPPETQYF; DNA: TGCAGCGTTGATGGACTAGCGGGTCCCCCAGAGACCCAGTACTTC
size: .; V: TRBV5-1; J: TRBJ2-2; D: .; CDR3: CASSLVQGNTGELFF; DNA: TGCGCCAGCAGCTTGGTGCAGGGGAACACCGGGGAGCTGTTTTTT
size: .; V: TRBV6-2/TRBV6-3; J: TRBJ1-1; D: TRBD1; CDR3: CASSYGRGDTEAFF; DNA: TGTGCCAGCAGTTATGGCAGGGGGGACACTGAAGCTTTCTTT
size: few; V: TRBV12-3/TRBV12-4; J: TRBJ1-2; D: .; CDR3: CASSLRRWGYTF; DNA: TGTGCCAGCAGTTTACGGCGTTGGGGCTACACCTTC
size: .; V: TRBV6-2/TRBV6-3; J: TRBJ1-2; D: .; CDR3: CASSPVASGLYGYTF; DNA: TGTGCCAGCAGTCCCGTAGCATCGGGCCTCTATGGCTACACCTTC
size: .; V: TRBV4-1; J: TRBJ2-1; D: TRBD2; CDR3: CASSQPSALAGGRYEQFF; DNA: TGCGCCAGCAGCCAGCCTTCCGCCCTAGCGGGGGGGCGGTATGAGCAGTTCTTC
size: few; V: TRBV7-6; J: TRBJ1-2; D: TRBD1; CDR3: CASSLLPGARDRAHGYTF; DNA: TGTGCCAGCAGCTTGCTTCCCGGGGCGAGGGACAGGGCGCATGGCTACACCTTC
size: .; V: TRBV7-9; J: TRBJ2-5; D: TRBD1; CDR3: CASSLPGTGRGQETQYF; DNA: TGTGCCAGCAGCTTACCTGGGACAGGGAGAGGTCAAGAGACCCAGTACTTC
size: .; V: TRBV7-9; J: TRBJ2-3; D: TRBD2; CDR3: CASSSGEGDTQYF; DNA: TGTGCCAGCAGTAGCGGGGAAGGAGATACGCAGTATTTT
size: .; V: TRBV2; J: TRBJ2-7; D: TRBD2; CDR3: CASSGTSDYEQYF; DNA: TGTGCCAGCAGTGGAACTAGCGACTACGAGCAGTACTTC
size: few; V: TRBV7-6; J: TRBJ2-2; D: .; CDR3: CASSLATSRGDTGELFF; DNA: TGTGCCAGCAGCTTAGCTACTAGTAGAGGGGACACCGGGGAGCTGTTTTTT
size: few; V: TRBV6-5; J: TRBJ1-5; D: .; CDR3: CASSYSQGNQPQHF; DNA: TGTGCCAGCAGTTACTCGCAGGGAAATCAGCCCCAGCATTTT
size: few; V: TRBV5-1; J: TRBJ1-1; D: .; CDR3: CASSFWEGWEAFF; DNA: TGCGCCAGCAGCTTCTGGGAGGGCTGGGAAGCTTTCTTT
size: .; V: TRBV5-6; J: TRBJ2-5; D: .; CDR3: CASSLGLWRGETQYF; DNA: TGTGCCAGCAGCTTGGGGCTTTGGAGGGGAGAGACCCAGTACTTC
size: .; V: TRBV6-5; J: TRBJ2-7; D: .; CDR3: CASSYSFGDRSYEQYF; DNA: TGTGCCAGCAGTTACTCCTTCGGGGACCGCTCCTACGAGCAGTACTTC
size: few; V: TRBV9; J: TRBJ2-2; D: .; CDR3: CASSVEGGPTGELFF; DNA: TGTGCCAGCAGCGTAGAAGGGGGGCCCACCGGGGAGCTGTTTTTT
size: few; V: TRBV4-2; J: TRBJ1-1; D: .; CDR3: CASSQEDRVNTEAFF; DNA: TGTGCCAGCAGCCAAGAGGATAGGGTGAACACTGAAGCTTTCTTT
size: few; V: TRBV3-1; J: TRBJ2-2; D: TRBD1; CDR3: CASSRRQGYPGELFF; DNA: TGTGCCAGCAGCCGGAGACAGGGGTACCCCGGGGAGCTGTTTTTT
size: few; V: TRBV11-3; J: TRBJ1-1; D: .; CDR3: CASRLRHRRSEAFF; DNA: TGTGCCAGCAGACTCCGACACCGTCGATCTGAAGCTTTCTTT
size: few; V: TRBV25-1; J: TRBJ1-4; D: .; CDR3: CASSEYTILGKLFF; DNA: TGTGCCAGCAGTGAATACACCATCCTGGGAAAACTGTTTTTT
size: few; V: TRBV12-3/TRBV12-4; J: TRBJ1-2; D: .; CDR3: CASSPLTVYGYTF; DNA: TGTGCCAGCAGTCCCCTGACAGTTTATGGCTACACCTTC
size: few; V: TRBV6-1; J: TRBJ1-1; D: TRBD1; CDR3: CASWYRGTNTEAFF; DNA: TGTGCCAGCTGGTACAGGGGCACGAACACTGAAGCTTTCTTT
size: many; V: TRBV7-8; J: TRBJ2-2; D: .; CDR3: CASSLLGLNTGELFF; DNA: TGTGCCAGCAGCTTACTGGGCTTAAACACCGGGGAGCTGTTTTTT
size: .; V: TRBV11-2; J: TRBJ2-5; D: TRBD1; CDR3: CASSFPDREETQYF; DNA: TGTGCCAGCAGCTTTCCAGACAGGGAAGAGACCCAGTACTTC
size: .; V: TRBV28; J: TRBJ1-2; D: .; CDR3: CASSPPTPLYGYTF; DNA: TGTGCCAGCAGTCCCCCGACACCTCTCTATGGCTACACCTTC
size: .; V: TRBV12-3/TRBV12-4; J: TRBJ2-5; D: TRBD2; CDR3: CASSQTSAQETQYF; DNA: TGTGCCAGCAGTCAGACTAGCGCTCAAGAGACCCAGTACTTC
size: few; V: TRBV6-2/TRBV6-3; J: TRBJ2-2; D: TRBD1; CDR3: CATQRDSYTGELFF; DNA: TGTGCCACCCAAAGGGACAGCTACACCGGGGAGCTGTTTTTT
size: .; V: TRBV29-1; J: TRBJ1-1; D: .; CDR3: CSVVGGNTEAFF; DNA: TGCAGCGTTGTGGGTGGGAACACTGAAGCTTTCTTT
size: few; V: TRBV18; J: TRBJ2-7; D: .; CDR3: CASSLTRGGPYEQYF; DNA: TGTGCCAGCTCACTCACCAGGGGAGGCCCCTACGAGCAGTACTTC
size: few; V: TRBV7-9; J: TRBJ2-3; D: .; CDR3: CASSLPMVPSTDTQYF; DNA: TGTGCCAGCAGCTTACCTATGGTACCAAGCACAGATACGCAGTATTTT
size: .; V: TRBV12-3/TRBV12-4; J: TRBJ2-5; D: .; CDR3: CASSLGVYQETQYF; DNA: TGTGCCAGCAGTTTAGGAGTGTACCAAGAGACCCAGTACTTC
size: .; V: TRBV9; J: TRBJ1-1; D: TRBD1; CDR3: CASSVGQGNTEAFF; DNA: TGTGCCAGCAGCGTAGGACAGGGGAACACTGAAGCTTTCTTT